The T cell receptor (beta chain) described here comes from a study of memory CD4+ T cells and cytomegalovirus serostatus. Study details: Of the healthy Belgian adults, nine or ten were CMV seropositive and fewer than 30 seronegative. Overall study findings and caveats: Of under 200 reported CMV TCRbeta sequences, 65 to 85 were found in memory CD4+ repertoires. Suggested: most of the CMV-linked TCR signature lies in CD4+ memory cells.

Details on this clone: Its matching antigen is unknown.

Single viable CD3+CD4+CD8-CD45RO+ cells were sorted as the memory CD4+ T cells. The germline gives CDR1 SEHNR, CDR2 FQNEAQ (reference sequence). V dropped 1 base and J dropped 7 bases, with 13 bases sitting between them. The CDR3 runs 15 residues. TCRdb's copy holds only in-frame clones and misses some; the assay was immunoSEQ multiplex PCR. The sample holds about 82,000 clones, around 80% seen once. The chain employs TRBV7-9 and TRBJ1-4; unclear D gene. The source is an adult in good health and CMV-seronegative. The specimen was memory CD4+ T cells from blood. The CDR3 DNA sequence: TGTGCCAGCAGCTTAGACGGGGTGTTGGGTGAAAAACTGTTTTTT. This codes for CASSLDGVLGEKLFF.